The clone carrying this T cell receptor beta chain was picked up a small number of times. This sample is part of a study of blood T cells in healthy people across ages. Germline assignment: CDR1 SGHRS and CDR2 YFSETQ. This CDR3 has 15 amino acids. V trimming: 2 bases; J trimming: 7 bases; junction bases outside the gene matches: 7. The second PCR ran about 6 to 12 cycles with a sample-barcoded 5' primer and J-beta primers. TCRdb processed the 5' RACE reads anew with MiXCR; each CDR3 protein has one entry. The sample consists of 1,500,000 or so distinct CDR3 sequences, under 55% of them appearing once. In terms of origin and age, donors were healthy Caucasian individuals from Russia aged roughly 6 to 95.

The source is a woman in her late teens or twenties in good health. This chain joins TRBV5-1 and TRBJ1-4, with TRBD1 matching 8 bases. The sample was blood. The CDR3 region is CASSFGGTGGEKLFF. The CDR3, as DNA: TGCGCCAGCAGCTTCGGGGGGACAGGAGGTGAAAAACTGTTTTTT. The complete variable domain, with remaining parts taken from reference TRBV5-1 and TRBJ1-4, reads KAGVTQTPRYLIKTRGQQVTLSCSPISGHRSVSWYQQTPGQGLQFLFEYFSETQRNKGNFPGRFSGRQFSNSRSEMNVSTLELGDSALYLCASSFGGTGGEKLFFGSGTQLSVL.